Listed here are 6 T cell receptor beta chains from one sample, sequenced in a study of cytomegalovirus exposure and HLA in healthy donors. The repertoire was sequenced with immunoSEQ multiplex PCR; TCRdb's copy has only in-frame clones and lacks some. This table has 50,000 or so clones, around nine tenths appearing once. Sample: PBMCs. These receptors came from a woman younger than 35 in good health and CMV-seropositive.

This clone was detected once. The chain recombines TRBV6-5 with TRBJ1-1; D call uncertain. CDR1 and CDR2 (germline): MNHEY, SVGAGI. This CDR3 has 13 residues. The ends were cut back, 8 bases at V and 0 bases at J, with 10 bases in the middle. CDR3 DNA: TGTGCCAGCGGCCGACTGTTGAACACTGAAGCTTTCTTT. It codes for CASGRLLNTEAFF.

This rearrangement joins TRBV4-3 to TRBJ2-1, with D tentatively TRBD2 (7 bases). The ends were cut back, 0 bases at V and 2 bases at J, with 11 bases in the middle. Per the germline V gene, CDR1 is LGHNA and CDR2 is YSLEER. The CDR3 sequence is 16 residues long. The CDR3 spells CASSQEWRGPYNEQFF. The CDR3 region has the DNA TGCGCCAGCAGCCAAGAGTGGCGGGGGCCCTACAATGAGCAGTTCTTC.

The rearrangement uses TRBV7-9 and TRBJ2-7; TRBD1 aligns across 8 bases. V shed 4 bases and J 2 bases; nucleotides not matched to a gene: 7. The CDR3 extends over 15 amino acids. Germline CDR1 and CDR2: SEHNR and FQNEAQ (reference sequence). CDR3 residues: CASSSNDRGPYEQYF. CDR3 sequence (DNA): TGTGCCAGCAGCTCCAACGACAGGGGACCCTACGAGCAGTACTTC.

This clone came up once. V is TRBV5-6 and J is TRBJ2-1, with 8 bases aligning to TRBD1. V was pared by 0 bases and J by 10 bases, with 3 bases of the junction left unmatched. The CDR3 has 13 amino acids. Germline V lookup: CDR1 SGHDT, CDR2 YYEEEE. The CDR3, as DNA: TGTGCCAGCAGCTTGGCAGGGGGCTTAGAGCAGTTCTTC. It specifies CASSLAGGLEQFF.

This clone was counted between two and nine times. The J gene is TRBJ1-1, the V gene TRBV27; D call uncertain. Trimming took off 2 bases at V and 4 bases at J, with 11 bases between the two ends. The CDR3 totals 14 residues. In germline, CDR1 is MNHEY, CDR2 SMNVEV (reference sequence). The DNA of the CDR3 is TGTGCCAGCAGTTTACGGAGCTTTGGCACTGAAGCTTTCTTT. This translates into CASSLRSFGTEAFF.

CDR3 amino acids: CASSQFSGATEAFF. CDR3 DNA sequence: TGTGCCAGCAGCCAATTCTCAGGGGCCACTGAAGCTTTCTTT. This rearrangement joins TRBV6-5 to TRBJ1-1; tentative D call: TRBD1 (6 bases). The CDR3 totals 14 residues. The V end lost 6 bases, the J end lost 4 bases, and 15 bases lay between the germline ends. CDR1 is MNHEY, CDR2 SVGAGI, per germline.